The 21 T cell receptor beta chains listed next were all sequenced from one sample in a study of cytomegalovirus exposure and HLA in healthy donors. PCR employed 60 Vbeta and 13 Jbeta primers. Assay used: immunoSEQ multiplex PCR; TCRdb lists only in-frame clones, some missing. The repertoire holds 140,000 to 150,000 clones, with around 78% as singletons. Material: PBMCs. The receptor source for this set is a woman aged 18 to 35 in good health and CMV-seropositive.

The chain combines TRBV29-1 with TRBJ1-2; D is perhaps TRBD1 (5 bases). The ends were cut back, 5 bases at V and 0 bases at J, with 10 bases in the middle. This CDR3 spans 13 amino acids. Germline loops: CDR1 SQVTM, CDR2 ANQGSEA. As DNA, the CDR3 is TGCAGCGTTAGGGGCAGTCCTAACTATGGCTACACCTTC. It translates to CSVRGSPNYGYTF. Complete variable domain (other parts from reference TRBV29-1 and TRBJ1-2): SAVISQKPSRDICQRGTSLTIQCQVDSQVTMMFWYRQQPGQSLTLIATANQGSEATYESGFVIDKFPISRPNLTFSTLTVSNMSPEDSSIYLCSVRGSPNYGYTFGSGTRLTVV.

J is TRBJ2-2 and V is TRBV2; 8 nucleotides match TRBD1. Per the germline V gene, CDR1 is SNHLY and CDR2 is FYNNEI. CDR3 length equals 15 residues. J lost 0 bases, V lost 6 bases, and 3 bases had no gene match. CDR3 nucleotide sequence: TGTGCCAGCAGGGGACAGGATTCGAACACCGGGGAGCTGTTTTTT. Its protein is CASRGQDSNTGELFF.

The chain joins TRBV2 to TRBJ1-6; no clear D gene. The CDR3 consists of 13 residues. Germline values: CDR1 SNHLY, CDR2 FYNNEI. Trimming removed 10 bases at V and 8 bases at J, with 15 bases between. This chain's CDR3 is CAISPQMDSPLHF. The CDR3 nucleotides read TGTGCCATATCCCCTCAGATGGATTCACCCCTCCACTTT.

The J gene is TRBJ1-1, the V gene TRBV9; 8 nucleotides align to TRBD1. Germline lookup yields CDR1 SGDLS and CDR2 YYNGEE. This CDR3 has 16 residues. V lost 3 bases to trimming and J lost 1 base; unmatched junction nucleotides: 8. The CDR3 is CASSAGGEWGNTEAFF. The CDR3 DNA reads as TGTGCCAGCAGCGCAGGGGGCGAGTGGGGGAACACTGAAGCTTTCTTT.

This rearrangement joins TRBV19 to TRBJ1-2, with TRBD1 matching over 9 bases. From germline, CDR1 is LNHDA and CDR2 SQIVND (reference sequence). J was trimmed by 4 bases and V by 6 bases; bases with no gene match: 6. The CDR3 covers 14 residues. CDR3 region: CASSTQGATYGYTF. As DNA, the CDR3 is TGTGCCAGTAGCACACAGGGGGCAACCTATGGCTACACCTTC. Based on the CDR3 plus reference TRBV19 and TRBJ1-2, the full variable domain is DGGITQSPKYLFRKEGQNVTLSCEQNLNHDAMYWYRQDPGQGLRLIYYSQIVNDFQKGDIAEGYSVSREKKESFPLTVTSAQKNPTAFYLCASSTQGATYGYTFGSGTRLTVV.

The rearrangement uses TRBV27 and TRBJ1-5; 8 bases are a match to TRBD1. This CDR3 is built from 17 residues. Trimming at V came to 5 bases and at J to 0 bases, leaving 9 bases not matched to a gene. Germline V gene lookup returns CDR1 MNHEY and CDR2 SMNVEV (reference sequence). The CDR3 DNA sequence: TGTGCCAGCAGTCCCAAGGACAGGGCCGTTAGCAATCAGCCCCAGCATTTT. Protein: CASSPKDRAVSNQPQHF.

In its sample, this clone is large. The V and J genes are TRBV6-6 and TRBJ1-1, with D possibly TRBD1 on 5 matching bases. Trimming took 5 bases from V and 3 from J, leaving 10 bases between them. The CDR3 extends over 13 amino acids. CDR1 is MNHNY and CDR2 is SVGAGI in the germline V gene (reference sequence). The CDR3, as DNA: TGTGCCAGCAGTAGCGGAGGGGACACTGAAGCTTTCTTT. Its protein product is CASSSGGDTEAFF.

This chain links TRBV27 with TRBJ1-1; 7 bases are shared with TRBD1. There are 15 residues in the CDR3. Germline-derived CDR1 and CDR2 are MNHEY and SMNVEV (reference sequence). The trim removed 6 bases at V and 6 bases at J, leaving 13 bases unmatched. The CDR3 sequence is CASSLTTGSGAEAFF. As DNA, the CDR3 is TGTGCCAGCAGCCTTACGACAGGGTCCGGGGCTGAAGCTTTCTTT.

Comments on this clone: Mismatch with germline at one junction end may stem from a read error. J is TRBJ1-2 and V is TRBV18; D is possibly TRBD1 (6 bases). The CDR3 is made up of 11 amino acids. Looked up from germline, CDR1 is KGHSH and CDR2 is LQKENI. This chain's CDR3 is CASSPGGAGPF. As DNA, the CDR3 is TGTGCCAGCTCACCAGGGGGGGCAGGCCCCTTC.

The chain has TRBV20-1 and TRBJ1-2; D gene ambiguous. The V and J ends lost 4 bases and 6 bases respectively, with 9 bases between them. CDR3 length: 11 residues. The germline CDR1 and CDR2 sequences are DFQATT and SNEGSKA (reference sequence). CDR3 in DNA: TGCAGTGCTATTGCGTCGGATGGCTACACCTTC. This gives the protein CSAIASDGYTF.

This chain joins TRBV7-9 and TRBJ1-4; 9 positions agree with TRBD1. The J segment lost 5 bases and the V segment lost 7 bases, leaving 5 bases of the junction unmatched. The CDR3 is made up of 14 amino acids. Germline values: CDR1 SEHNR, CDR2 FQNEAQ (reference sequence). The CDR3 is CASMAGTGNEKLFF. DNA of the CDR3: TGTGCCAGCATGGCCGGGACAGGGAATGAAAAACTGTTTTTT.

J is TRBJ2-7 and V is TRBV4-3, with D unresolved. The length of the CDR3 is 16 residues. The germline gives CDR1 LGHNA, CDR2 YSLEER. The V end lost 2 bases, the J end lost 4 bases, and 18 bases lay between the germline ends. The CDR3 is CASSQIFDQVLYEQYF. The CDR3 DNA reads TGCGCCAGCAGCCAAATTTTTGACCAGGTCCTTTACGAGCAGTACTTC.

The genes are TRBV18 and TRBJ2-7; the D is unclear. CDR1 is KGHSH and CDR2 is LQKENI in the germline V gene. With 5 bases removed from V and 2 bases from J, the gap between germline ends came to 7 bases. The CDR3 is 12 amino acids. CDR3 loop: CASSTQTYEQYF. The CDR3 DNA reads TGTGCCAGCTCAACGCAGACCTACGAGCAGTACTTC. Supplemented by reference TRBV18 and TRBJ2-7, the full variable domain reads NAGVMQNPRHLVRRRGQEARLRCSPMKGHSHVYWYRQLPEEGLKFMVYLQKENIIDESGMPKERFSAEFPKEGPSILRIQQVVRGDSAAYFCASSTQTYEQYFGPGTRLTVT.

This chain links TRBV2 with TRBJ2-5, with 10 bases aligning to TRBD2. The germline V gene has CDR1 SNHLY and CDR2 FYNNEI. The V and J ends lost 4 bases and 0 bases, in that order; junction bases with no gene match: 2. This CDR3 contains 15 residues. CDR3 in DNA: TGTGCCAGCAGTGGGACTAGCGGTTACCAAGAGACCCAGTACTTC. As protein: CASSGTSGYQETQYF.

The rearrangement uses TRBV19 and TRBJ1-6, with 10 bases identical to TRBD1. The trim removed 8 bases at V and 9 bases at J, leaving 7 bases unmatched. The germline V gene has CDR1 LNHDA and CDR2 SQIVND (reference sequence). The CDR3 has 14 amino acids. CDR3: CASCTGTGVSPLHF. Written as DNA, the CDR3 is TGTGCCAGTTGTACCGGGACAGGGGTTTCACCCCTCCACTTT.

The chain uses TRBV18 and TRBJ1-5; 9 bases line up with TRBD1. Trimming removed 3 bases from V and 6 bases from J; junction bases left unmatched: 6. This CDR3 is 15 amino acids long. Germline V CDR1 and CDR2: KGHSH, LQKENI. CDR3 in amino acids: CASSPTGGAGQPQHF. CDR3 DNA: TGTGCCAGCTCACCTACAGGGGGCGCGGGTCAGCCCCAGCATTTT.

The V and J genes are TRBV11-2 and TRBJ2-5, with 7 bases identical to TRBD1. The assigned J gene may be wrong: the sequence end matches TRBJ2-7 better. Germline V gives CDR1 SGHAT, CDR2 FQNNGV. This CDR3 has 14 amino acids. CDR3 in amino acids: CASSARQGMYEQYF. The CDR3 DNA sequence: TGTGCCAGCAGCGCCAGACAGGGAATGTACGAGCAGTACTTC.

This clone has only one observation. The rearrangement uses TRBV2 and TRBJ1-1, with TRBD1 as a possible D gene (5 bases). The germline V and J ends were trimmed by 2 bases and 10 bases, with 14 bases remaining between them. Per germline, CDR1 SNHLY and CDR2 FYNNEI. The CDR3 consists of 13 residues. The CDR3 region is CASSEPRGGPAFF. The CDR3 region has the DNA TGTGCCAGCAGTGAACCTCGCGGGGGACCAGCTTTCTTT.

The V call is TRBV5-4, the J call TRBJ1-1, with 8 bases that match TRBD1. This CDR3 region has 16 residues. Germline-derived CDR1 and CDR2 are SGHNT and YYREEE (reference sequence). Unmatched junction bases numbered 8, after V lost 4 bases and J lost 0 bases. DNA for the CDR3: TGTGCCAGCAGCGAGGGGACAGGCCTCATGAACACTGAAGCTTTCTTT. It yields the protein CASSEGTGLMNTEAFF.

The CDR3 DNA follows: TGTGCCAGCAGCCCTCAGGGGGGCGCATATGGCTACACCTTC. It specifies CASSPQGGAYGYTF. This chain links TRBV6-5 with TRBJ1-2; 7 bases match TRBD1. V dropped 6 bases and J dropped 5; count of bases not matched to a gene: 9. This CDR3 has 14 amino acids. Germline V gene sequence: CDR1 MNHEY, CDR2 SVGAGI.

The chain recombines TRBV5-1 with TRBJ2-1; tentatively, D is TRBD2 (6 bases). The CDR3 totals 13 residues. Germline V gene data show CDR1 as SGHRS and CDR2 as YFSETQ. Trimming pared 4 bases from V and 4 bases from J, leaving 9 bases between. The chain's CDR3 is CASSGGLYNEQFF. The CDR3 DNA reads TGCGCCAGCAGCGGGGGACTTTACAATGAGCAGTTCTTC.